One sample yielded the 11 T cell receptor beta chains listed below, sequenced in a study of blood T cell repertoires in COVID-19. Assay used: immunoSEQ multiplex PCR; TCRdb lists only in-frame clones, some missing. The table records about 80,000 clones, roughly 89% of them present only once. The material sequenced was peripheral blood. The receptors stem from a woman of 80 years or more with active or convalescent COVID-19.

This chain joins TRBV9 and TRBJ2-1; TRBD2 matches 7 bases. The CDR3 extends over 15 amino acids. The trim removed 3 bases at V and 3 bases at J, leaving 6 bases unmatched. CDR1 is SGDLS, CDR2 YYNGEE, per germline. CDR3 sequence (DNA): TGTGCCAGCAGCGCCCAGAGCGGGATCTACAATGAGCAGTTCTTC. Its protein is CASSAQSGIYNEQFF.

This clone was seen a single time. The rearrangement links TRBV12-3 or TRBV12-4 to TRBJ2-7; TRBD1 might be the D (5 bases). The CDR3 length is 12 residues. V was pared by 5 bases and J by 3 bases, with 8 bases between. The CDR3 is CASSPQGYEQYF. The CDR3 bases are TGTGCCAGCAGTCCGCAGGGCTACGAGCAGTACTTC.

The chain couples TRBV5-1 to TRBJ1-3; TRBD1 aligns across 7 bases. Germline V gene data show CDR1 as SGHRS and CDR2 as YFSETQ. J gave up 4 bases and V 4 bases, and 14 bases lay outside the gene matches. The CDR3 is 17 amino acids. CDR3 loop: CASSPRVGRGTGNTIYF. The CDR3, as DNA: TGCGCCAGCAGCCCCCGAGTGGGCAGGGGGACGGGAAACACCATATATTTT.

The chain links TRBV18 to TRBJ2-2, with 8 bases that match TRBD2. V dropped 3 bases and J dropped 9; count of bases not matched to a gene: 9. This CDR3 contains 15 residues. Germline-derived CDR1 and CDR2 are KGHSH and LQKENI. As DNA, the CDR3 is TGTGCCAGCTCACCCCCGGGGGGGCCTTCGAGGGAGCTGTTTTTT. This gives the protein CASSPPGGPSRELFF.

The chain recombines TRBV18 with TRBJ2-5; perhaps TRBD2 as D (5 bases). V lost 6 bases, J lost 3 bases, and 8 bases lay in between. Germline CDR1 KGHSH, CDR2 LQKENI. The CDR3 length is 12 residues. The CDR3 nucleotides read TGTGCCAGCTCTCTCGGGGAAGAGACCCAGTACTTC. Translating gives CASSLGEETQYF.

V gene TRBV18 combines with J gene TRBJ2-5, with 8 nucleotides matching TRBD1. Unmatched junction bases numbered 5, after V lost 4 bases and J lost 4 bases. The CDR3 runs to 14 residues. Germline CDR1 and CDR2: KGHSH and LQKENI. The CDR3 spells CASSQNGQGETQYF. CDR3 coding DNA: TGTGCCAGCTCACAAAATGGACAGGGAGAGACCCAGTACTTC.

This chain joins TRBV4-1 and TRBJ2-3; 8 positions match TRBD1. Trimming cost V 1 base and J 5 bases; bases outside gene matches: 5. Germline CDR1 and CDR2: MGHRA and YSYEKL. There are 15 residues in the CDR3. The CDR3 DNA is TGCGCCAGCAGCCAAGGCAGGGGGCTTGTAGATACGCAGTATTTT. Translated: CASSQGRGLVDTQYF.

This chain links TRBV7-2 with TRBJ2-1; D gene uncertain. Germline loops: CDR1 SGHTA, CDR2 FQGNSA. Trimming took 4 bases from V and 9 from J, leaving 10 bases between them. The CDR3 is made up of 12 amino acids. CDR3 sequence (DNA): TGTGCCAGCAGCTCCCCAGGCGCTGAGCAGTTCTTC. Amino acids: CASSSPGAEQFF.

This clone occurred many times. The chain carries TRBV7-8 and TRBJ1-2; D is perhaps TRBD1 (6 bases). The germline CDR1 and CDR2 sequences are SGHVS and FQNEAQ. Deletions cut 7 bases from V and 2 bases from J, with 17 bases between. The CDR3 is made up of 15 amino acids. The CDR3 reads CASTPLGGQNYGYTF. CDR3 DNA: TGTGCCAGCACCCCGCTAGGGGGTCAAAACTATGGCTACACCTTC. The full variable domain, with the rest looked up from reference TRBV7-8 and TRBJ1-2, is GAGVSQSPRYKVAKRGQDVALRCDPISGHVSLFWYQQALGQGPEFLTYFQNEAQLDKSGLPSDRFFAERPEGSVSTLKIQRTQQEDSAVYLCASTPLGGQNYGYTFGSGTRLTVV.

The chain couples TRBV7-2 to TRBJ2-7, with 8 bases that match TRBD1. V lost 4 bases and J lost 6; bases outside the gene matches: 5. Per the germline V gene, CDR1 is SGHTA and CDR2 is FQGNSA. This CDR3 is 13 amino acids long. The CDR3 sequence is CASSSLTGGEQYF. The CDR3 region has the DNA TGTGCCAGCAGCTCATTAACAGGGGGCGAGCAGTACTTC.

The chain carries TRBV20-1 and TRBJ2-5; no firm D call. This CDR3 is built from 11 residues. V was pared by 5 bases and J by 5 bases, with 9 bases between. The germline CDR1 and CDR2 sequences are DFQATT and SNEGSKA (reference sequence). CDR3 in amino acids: CSAPDLETQYF. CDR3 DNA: TGCAGTGCTCCAGACTTGGAGACCCAGTACTTC.